This TCR beta chain came from a study of blood T cell repertoires in COVID-19. V lost 5 bases and J lost 8, with 19 bases in between. Germline lookup yields CDR1 MGHRA and CDR2 YSYEKL. The CDR3 length is 15 residues. This clone was counted a few times. Sequenced by immunoSEQ multiplex PCR; TCRdb stores in-frame clones only, minus some. The table shows about 140,000 clones, with 70% to 85% occurring only once. The receptor's source is a woman aged 18-29 years who had been exposed to COVID-19. Input material: PBMCs or T cells enriched from blood (not recorded which). The J gene is TRBJ1-5, the V gene TRBV4-1, with D tentatively TRBD1 (6 bases). CDR3 sequence reads: CASSSGGGDYEPQHF. The CDR3 coding sequence is TGCGCCAGCAGCTCGGGGGGCGGGGATTACGAGCCCCAGCATTTT.